The rows below give T cell receptor beta chains drawn from one sample of a study of T cell responses to AZD1222 COVID-19 vaccine. Generated by immunoSEQ multiplex PCR, the TCRdb table keeps only in-frame clones and is missing some. Among 200,000 or so clones, 90% to 95% were seen once, and the ten largest hold roughly a tenth. The starting material was peripheral blood, obtained on day 0 of AZD1222 vaccination. Every receptor here comes from an adult in good health. The CDR3 runs from the conserved cysteine through the conserved F or W. D genes are given only for firm matches. Only some rows state a clone size, as once, few, many or a class for expanded clones.

V	size	J	D	DNA	CDR3
TRBV3-1/TRBV3-2	NA	TRBJ1-4	NA	TGTGCCAGCAGCCAAGGGCCACAGCACGAAAAACTGTTTTTT	CASSQGPQHEKLFF
TRBV28	NA	TRBJ2-1	NA	TGTGCCAGCAGTTTCCTAGCCGAAGATAATGAGCAGTTCTTC	CASSFLAEDNEQFF
TRBV11-2	NA	TRBJ1-1	NA	TGTGCCAGCAGCCAGCTGGTGGGCACTGAAGCTTTCTTT	CASSQLVGTEAFF
TRBV7-3	NA	TRBJ1-5	NA	TGTGCCAGCAGCTTGAAGCCCCAGCATTTT	CASSLKPQHF
TRBV5-1	once	TRBJ1-6	NA	TGCGCCAGCAGCCCGGGACAAGGGAATTCACCCCTCCACTTT	CASSPGQGNSPLHF
TRBV28	NA	TRBJ1-2	NA	TGTGCCAGCAGTTTAATTGCCGGGGTGAACTATGGCTACACCTTC	CASSLIAGVNYGYTF
TRBV28	NA	TRBJ1-1	NA	TGTGCCAGCAGCCCACGGCTAATGAACACTGAAGCTTTCTTT	CASSPRLMNTEAFF
TRBV28	NA	TRBJ1-6	NA	TGTGCCAGCAGCGGGGCGAGGGGGTTAGTTTCACCCCTCCACTTT	CASSGARGLVSPLHF
TRBV6-5	NA	TRBJ2-1	NA	TGTGCCGGCTCCGGGGGTAGCTCCTACAATGAGCAGTTCTTC	CAGSGGSSYNEQFF
TRBV24-1	NA	TRBJ2-2	NA	TGTGCCACCATGGAACGAAACACCGGGGAGCTGTTTTTT	CATMERNTGELFF